This TCR beta chain originates from a study of blood T cell repertoires in COVID-19. Looking at the study overall: Spain, Italy and the United States supplied samples that represented acute and convalescent COVID-19. From T cells, B-cell-depleted T cells, or PBMCs came the material, which was cDNA or gDNA.

Original analysis: Amplification of reference gene primers provided the estimated nucleated cell counts. Only in-frame clones appear in the TCRdb table, and some are missing; sequencing was by immunoSEQ multiplex PCR. The D gene and trimming were derived from the DNA, and the V and J assignments and clone size from that table. The sample yields over 110,000 clones, 79% seen once. Germline CDR1 MNHEY, CDR2 SMNVEV (reference sequence). V was cut by 6 bases and J by 3 bases, with 11 bases left in between. The CDR3 runs to 13 residues. This sequence originates from a man in his sixties with acute or convalescent COVID-19. The specimen was peripheral blood. The genes are TRBV27 and TRBJ1-1, with D maybe TRBD1 (5 bases). CDR3 residues: CASRQGGYTEAFF. CDR3 sequence (DNA): TGTGCCAGCAGGCAGGGAGGGTACACTGAAGCTTTCTTT.